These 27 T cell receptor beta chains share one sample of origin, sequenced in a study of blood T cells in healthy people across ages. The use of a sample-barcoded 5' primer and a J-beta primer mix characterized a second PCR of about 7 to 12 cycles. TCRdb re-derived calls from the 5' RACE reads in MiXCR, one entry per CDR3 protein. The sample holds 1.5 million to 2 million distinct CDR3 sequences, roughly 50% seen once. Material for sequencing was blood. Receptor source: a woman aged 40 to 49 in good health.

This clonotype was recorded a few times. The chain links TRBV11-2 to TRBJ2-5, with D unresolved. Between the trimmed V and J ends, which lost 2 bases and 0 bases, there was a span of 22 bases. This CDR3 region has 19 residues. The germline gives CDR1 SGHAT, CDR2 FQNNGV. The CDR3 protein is CASSLFLVELATHQETQYF. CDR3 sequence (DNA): TGTGCCAGCAGCTTATTTTTAGTTGAGTTGGCGACTCACCAAGAGACCCAGTACTTC.

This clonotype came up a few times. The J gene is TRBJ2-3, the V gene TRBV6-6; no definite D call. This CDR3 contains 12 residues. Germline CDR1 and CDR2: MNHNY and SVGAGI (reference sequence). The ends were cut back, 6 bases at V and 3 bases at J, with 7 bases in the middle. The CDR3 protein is CASREPTDTQYF. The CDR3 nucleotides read TGTGCCAGCAGGGAGCCAACAGATACGCAGTATTTT.

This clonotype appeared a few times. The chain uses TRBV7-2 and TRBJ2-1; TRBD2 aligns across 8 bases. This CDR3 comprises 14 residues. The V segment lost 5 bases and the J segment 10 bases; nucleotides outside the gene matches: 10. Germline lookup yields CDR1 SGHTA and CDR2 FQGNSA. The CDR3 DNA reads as TGTGCCAGCAGCCGGGTCCCGGCTAGCGGGGAGCAGTTCTTC. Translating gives CASSRVPASGEQFF.

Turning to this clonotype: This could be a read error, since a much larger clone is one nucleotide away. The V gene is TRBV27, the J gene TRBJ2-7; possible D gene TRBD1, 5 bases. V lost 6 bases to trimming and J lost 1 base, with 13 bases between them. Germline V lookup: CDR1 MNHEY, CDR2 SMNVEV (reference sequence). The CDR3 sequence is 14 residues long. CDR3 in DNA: TGTGCCAGCAGGTCCATACGACAGTCCTACGAGCAGTACTTC. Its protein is CASRSIRQSYEQYF.

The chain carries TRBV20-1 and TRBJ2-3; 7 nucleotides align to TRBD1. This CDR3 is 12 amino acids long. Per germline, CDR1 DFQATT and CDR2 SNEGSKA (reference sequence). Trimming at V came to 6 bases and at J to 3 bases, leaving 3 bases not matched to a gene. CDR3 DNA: TGCAGTGCGCCGGGACAGACAGATACGCAGTATTTT. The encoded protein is CSAPGQTDTQYF.

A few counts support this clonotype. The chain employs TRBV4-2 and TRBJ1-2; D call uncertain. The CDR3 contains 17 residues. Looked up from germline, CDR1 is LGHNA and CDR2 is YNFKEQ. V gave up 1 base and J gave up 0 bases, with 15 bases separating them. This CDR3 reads CASSQGTSVRANYGYTF. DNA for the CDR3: TGTGCCAGCAGCCAAGGGACCTCAGTACGAGCTAACTATGGCTACACCTTC.

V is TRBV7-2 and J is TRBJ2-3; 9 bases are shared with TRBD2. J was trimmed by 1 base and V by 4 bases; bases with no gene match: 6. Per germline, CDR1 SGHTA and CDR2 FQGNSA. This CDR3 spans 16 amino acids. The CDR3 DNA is TGTGCCAGCAGCTCCGGGACTAGCAGGGGCACAGATACGCAGTATTTT. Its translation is CASSSGTSRGTDTQYF. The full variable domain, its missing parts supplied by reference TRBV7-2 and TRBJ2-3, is GAGVSQSPSNKVTEKGKDVELRCDPISGHTALYWYRQSLGQGLEFLIYFQGNSAPDKSGLPSDRFSAERTGGSVSTLTIQRTQQEDSAVYLCASSSGTSRGTDTQYFGPGTRLTVL.

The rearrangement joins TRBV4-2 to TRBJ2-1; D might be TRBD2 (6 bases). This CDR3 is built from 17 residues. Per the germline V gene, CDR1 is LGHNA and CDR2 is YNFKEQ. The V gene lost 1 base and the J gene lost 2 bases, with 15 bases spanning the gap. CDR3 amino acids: CASSQGVGGVAYNEQFF. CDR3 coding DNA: TGTGCCAGCAGCCAAGGGGTGGGCGGGGTGGCCTACAATGAGCAGTTCTTC.

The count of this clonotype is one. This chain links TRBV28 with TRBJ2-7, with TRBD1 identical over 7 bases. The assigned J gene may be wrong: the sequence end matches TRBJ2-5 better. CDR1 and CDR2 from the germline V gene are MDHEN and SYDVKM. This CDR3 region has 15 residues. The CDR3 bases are TGTGCCAGCAGTCCCGGGGACAGACTCCAGAAGACCCAGTACTTC. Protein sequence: CASSPGDRLQKTQYF.

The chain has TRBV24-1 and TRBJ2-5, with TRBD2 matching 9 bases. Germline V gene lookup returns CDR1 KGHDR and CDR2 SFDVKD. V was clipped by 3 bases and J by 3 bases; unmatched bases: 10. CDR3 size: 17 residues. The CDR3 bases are TGTGCCACCAGTGATCAGCGACTGGCGGGGGGGAAAGAGACCCAGTACTTC. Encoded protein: CATSDQRLAGGKETQYF.

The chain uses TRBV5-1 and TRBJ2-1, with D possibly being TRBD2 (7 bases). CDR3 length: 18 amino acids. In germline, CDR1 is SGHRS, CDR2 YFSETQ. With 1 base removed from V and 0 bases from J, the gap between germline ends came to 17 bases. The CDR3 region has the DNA TGCGCCAGCAGCTTGTTTCTAGGGGGGGGAAGCTCCTACAATGAGCAGTTCTTC. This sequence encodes CASSLFLGGGSSYNEQFF.

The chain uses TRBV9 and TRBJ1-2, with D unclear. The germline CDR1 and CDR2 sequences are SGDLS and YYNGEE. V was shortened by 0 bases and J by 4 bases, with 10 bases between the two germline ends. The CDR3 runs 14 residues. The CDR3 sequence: CASSVDSVPYGYTF. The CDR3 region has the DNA TGTGCCAGCAGCGTAGATTCGGTCCCCTATGGCTACACCTTC. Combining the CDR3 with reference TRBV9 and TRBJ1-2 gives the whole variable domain DSGVTQTPKHLITATGQRVTLRCSPRSGDLSVYWYQQSLDQGLQFLIQYYNGEERAKGNILERFSAQQFPDLHSELNLSSLELGDSALYFCASSVDSVPYGYTFGSGTRLTVV.

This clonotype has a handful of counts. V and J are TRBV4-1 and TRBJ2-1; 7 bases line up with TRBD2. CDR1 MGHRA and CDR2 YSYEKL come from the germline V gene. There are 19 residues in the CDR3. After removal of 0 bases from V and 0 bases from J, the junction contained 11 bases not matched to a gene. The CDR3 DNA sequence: TGCGCCAGCAGCCAAGAAACGGGGGGTATACCGAGCTCCTACAATGAGCAGTTCTTC. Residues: CASSQETGGIPSSYNEQFF.

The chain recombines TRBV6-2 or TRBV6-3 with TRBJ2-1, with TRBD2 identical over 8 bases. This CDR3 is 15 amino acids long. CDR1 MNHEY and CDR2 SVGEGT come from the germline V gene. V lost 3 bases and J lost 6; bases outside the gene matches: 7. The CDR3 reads CASSYRGLAFNEQFF. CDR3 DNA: TGTGCCAGCAGTTATCGCGGACTAGCCTTCAATGAGCAGTTCTTC.

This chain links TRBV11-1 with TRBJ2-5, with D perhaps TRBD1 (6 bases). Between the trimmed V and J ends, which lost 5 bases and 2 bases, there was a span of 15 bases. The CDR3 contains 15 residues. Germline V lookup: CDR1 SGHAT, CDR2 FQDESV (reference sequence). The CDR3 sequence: CASSPPTTGQETQYF. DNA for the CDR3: TGTGCCAGCAGCCCCCCCACGACAGGTCAAGAGACCCAGTACTTC.

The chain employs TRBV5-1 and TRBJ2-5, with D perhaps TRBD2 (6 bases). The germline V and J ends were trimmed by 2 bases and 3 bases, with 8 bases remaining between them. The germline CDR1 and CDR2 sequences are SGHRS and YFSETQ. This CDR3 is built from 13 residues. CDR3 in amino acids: CASSFWGEETQYF. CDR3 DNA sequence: TGCGCCAGCAGCTTTTGGGGGGAAGAGACCCAGTACTTC.

In DNA, the CDR3 is TGTGCCAGCAGCGAAACCGGGAGGGGGCAGTTCTTC. Translating it yields CASSETGRGQFF. This sequence joins TRBV9 and TRBJ2-1; the match to TRBD2 covers 8 bases. Losses at the gene ends were 3 bases for V and 12 bases for J; bases not matched to a gene: 5. Germline V gene sequence: CDR1 SGDLS, CDR2 YYNGEE. The CDR3 spans 12 residues.

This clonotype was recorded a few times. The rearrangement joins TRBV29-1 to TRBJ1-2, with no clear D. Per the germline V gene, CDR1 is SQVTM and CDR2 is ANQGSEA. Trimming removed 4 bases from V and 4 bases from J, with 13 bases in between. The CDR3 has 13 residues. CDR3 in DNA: TGCAGCGTTGGATCTCCGGACGGCTATGGCTACACCTTC. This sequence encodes CSVGSPDGYGYTF.

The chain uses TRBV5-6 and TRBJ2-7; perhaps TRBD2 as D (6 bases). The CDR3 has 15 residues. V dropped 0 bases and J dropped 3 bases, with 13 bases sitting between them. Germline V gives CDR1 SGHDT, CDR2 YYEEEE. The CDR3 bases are TGTGCCAGCAGCTTGGGCTGGGGGGAAATCTACGAGCAGTACTTC. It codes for CASSLGWGEIYEQYF.

For the CDR3, the DNA is TGCAGCGTTGGTAAGGGGTTACCTTACGATGAGCAGTTCTTC. Translation: CSVGKGLPYDEQFF. V gene TRBV29-1 combines with J gene TRBJ2-1, with a tentative D call TRBD1 (5 bases). Trimming removed 4 bases at V and 8 bases at J, with 18 bases between. Germline V gene lookup returns CDR1 SQVTM and CDR2 ANQGSEA. This CDR3 comprises 14 residues.

CDR3 sequence: CASSLGSAAKNIQYF. CDR3 nucleotide sequence: TGTGCCAGCAGCTTGGGGTCGGCCGCCAAAAACATTCAGTACTTC. The chain combines TRBV7-2 with TRBJ2-4, with no clear D. Germline CDR1 reads SGHTA; CDR2 reads FQGNSA. Trimming removed 3 bases from V and 1 base from J, with 10 bases in between. The CDR3 has 15 residues.

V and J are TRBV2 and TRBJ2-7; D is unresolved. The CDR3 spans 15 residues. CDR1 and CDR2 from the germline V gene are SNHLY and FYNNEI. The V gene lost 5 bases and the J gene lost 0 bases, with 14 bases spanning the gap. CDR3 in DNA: TGTGCCAGCAGTACTCCGGGCCACTCCTCCTACGAGCAGTACTTC. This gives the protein CASSTPGHSSYEQYF. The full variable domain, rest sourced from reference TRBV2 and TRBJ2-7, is EPEVTQTPSHQVTQMGQEVILRCVPISNHLYFYWYRQILGQKVEFLVSFYNNEISEKSEIFDDQFSVERPDGSNFTLKIRSTKLEDSAMYFCASSTPGHSSYEQYFGPGTRLTVT.

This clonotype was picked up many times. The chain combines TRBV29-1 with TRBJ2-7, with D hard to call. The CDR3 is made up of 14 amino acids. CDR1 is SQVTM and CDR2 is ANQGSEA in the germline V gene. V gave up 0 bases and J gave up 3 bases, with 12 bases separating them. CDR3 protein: CSVEDPVRNYEQYF. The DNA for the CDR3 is TGCAGCGTTGAAGATCCGGTCCGAAACTACGAGCAGTACTTC.

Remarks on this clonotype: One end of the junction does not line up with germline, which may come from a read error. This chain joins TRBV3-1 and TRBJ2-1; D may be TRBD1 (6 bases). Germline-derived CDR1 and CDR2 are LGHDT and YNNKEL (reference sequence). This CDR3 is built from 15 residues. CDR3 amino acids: CASSHDGGSYTEQFF. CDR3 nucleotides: TGTGCCAGCAGCCACGATGGGGGCTCCTACACTGAGCAGTTCTTC.

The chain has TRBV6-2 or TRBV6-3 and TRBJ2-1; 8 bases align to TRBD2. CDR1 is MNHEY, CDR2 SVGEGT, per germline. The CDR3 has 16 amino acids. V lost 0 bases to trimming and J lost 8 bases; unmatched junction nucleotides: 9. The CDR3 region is CASSYSFGGGRDEQFF. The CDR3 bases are TGTGCCAGCAGTTACTCCTTCGGGGGGGGCCGCGATGAGCAGTTCTTC.

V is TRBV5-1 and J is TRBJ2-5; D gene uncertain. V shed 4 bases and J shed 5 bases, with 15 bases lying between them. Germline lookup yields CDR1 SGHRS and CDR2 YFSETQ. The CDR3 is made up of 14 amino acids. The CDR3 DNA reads TGCGCCAGCAGCACGGGCCCTACCGGGGAGACCCAGTACTTC. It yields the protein CASSTGPTGETQYF.

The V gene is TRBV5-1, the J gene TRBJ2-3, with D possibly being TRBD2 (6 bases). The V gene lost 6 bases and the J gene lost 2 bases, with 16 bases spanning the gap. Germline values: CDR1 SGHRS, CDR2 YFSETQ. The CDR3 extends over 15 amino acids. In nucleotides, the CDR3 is TGCGCCAGCAACCCCACGGGACTTATCACAGATACGCAGTATTTT. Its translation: CASNPTGLITDTQYF.